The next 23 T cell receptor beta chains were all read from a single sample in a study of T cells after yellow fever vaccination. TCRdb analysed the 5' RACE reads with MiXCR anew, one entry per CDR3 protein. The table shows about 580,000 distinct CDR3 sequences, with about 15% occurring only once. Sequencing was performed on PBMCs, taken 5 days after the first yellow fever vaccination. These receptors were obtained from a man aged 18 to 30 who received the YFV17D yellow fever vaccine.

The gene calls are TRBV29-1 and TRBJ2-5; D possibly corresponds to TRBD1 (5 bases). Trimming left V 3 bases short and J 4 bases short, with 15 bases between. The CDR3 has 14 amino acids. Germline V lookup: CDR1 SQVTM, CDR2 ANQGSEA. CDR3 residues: CSVEVRAKLETQYF. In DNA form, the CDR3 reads TGCAGCGTTGAGGTCAGGGCGAAGTTAGAGACCCAGTACTTC.

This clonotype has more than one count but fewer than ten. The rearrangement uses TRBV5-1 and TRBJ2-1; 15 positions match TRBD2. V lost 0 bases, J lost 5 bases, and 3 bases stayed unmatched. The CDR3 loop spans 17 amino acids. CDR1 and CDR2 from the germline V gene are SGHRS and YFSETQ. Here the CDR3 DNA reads TGCGCCAGCAGCTTGGGCGGGACTAGCGGGGGGAACAATGAGCAGTTCTTC. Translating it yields CASSLGGTSGGNNEQFF.

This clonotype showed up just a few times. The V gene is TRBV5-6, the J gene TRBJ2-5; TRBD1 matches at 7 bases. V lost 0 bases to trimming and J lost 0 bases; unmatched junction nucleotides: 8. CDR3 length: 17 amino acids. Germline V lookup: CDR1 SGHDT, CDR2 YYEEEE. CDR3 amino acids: CASSLEGGQVYQETQYF. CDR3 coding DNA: TGTGCCAGCAGCTTGGAAGGAGGACAGGTGTACCAAGAGACCCAGTACTTC.

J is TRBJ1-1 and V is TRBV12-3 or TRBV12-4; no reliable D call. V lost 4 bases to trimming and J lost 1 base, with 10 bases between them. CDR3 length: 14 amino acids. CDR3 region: CASSWAETNTEAFF. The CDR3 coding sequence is TGTGCCAGCAGTTGGGCAGAGACGAACACTGAAGCTTTCTTT.

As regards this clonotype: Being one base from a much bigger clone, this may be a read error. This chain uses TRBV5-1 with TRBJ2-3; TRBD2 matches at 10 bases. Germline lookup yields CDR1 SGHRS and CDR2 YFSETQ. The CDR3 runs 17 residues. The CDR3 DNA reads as TGCGCCAGCAGCTCTACACCTACTAGCGGGGAAAGAGATACGCTGTATTTT. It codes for CASSSTPTSGERDTLYF.

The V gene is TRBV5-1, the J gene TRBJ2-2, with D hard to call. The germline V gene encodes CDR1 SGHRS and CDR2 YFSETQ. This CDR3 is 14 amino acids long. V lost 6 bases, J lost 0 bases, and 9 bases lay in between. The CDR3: CASNLDANTGELFF. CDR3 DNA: TGCGCCAGCAACTTAGACGCGAACACCGGGGAGCTGTTTTTT.

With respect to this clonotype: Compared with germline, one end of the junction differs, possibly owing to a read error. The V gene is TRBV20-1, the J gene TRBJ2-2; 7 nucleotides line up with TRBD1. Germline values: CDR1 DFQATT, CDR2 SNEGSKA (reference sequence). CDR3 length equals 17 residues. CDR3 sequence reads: CCARPRQGTSNTGELFF. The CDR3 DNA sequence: TGCTGTGCTAGACCGCGACAGGGCACCTCGAACACCGGGGAGCTGTTTTTT.

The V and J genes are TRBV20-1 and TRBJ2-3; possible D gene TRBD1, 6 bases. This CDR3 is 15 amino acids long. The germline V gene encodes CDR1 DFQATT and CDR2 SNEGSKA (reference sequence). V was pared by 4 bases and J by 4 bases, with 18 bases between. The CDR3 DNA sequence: TGCAGTGCTATAGGGGACACGGGGCGTCCAGATACGCAGTATTTT. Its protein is CSAIGDTGRPDTQYF.

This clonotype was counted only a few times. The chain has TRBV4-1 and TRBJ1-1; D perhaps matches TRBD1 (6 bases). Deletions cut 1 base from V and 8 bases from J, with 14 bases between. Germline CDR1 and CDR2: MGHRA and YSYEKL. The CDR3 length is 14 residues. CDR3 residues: CASSQVTGQTEAFF. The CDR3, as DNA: TGCGCCAGCAGCCAAGTGACAGGCCAAACCGAAGCTTTCTTT.

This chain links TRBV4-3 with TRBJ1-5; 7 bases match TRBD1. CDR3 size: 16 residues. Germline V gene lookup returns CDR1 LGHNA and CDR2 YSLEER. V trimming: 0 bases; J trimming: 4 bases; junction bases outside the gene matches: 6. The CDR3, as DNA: TGCGCCAGCAGCCAAGAATCGACAGGGACGAATCAGCCCCAGCATTTT. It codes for CASSQESTGTNQPQHF.

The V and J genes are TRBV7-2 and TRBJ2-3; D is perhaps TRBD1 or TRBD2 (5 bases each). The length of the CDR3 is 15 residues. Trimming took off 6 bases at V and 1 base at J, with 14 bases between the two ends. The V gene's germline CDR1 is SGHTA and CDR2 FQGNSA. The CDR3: CASRRLMGGTDTQYF. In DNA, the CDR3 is TGTGCCAGCAGGCGTCTAATGGGGGGCACAGATACGCAGTATTTT.

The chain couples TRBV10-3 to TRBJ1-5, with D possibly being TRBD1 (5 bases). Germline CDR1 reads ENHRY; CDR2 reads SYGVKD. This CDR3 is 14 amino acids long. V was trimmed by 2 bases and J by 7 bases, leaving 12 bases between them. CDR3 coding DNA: TGTGCCATCAGTGAGGGACGGGACTGGCAGCCCCAGCATTTT. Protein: CAISEGRDWQPQHF.

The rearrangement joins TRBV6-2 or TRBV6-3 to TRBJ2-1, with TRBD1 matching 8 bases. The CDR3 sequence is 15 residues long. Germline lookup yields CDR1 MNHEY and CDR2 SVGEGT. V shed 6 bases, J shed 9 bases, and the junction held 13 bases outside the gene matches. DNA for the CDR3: TGTGCCAGCAGCCCCTACTGGGACAGGAGGGTTGAGCAGTTCTTC. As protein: CASSPYWDRRVEQFF.

Here the CDR3 DNA reads TGTGCCAGCAGCTTAGCCCAGACGGGACGGGGAGAGACCCAGTACTTC. Its translation is CASSLAQTGRGETQYF. The chain recombines TRBV7-6 with TRBJ2-5; D may be TRBD1 or TRBD2 (5 bases each). The V gene lost 0 bases and the J gene lost 4 bases, with 15 bases spanning the gap. This CDR3 contains 16 residues. Looked up from germline, CDR1 is SGHVS and CDR2 is FNYEAQ.

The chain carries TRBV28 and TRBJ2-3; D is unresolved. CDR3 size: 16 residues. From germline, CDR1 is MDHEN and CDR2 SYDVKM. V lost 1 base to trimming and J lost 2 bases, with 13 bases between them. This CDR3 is CASSLFVVSDTDTQYF. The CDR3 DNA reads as TGTGCCAGCAGTTTATTTGTCGTTTCTGACACAGATACGCAGTATTTT. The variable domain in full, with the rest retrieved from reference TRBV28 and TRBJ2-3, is DVKVTQSSRYLVKRTGEKVFLECVQDMDHENMFWYRQDPGLGLRLIYFSYDVKMKEKGDIPEGYSVSREKKERFSLILESASTNQTSMYLCASSLFVVSDTDTQYFGPGTRLTVL.

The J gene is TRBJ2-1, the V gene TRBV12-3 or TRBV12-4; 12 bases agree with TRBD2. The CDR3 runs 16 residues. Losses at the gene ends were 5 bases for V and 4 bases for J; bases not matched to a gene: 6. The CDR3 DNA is TGTGCCAGCAGTCTACTAGCGGGGGGTATTTACAATGAGCAGTTCTTC. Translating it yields CASSLLAGGIYNEQFF.

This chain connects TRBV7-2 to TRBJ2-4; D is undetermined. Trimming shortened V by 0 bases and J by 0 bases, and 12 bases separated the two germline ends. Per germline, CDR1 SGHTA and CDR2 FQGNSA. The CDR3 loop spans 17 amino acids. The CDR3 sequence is CASSLAPLSLAKNIQYF. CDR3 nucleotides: TGTGCCAGCAGCTTAGCGCCTTTATCACTAGCCAAAAACATTCAGTACTTC.

In DNA, the CDR3 is TGCGCCAGCGTTTGGAGCCTGGCGGAGCAGTACGTC. As protein: CASVWSLAEQYV. The rearrangement joins TRBV5-1 to TRBJ2-7; D gene uncertain. From germline, CDR1 is SGHRS and CDR2 YFSETQ. Trimming left V 7 bases short and J 7 bases short, with 15 bases between. The CDR3 consists of 12 residues.

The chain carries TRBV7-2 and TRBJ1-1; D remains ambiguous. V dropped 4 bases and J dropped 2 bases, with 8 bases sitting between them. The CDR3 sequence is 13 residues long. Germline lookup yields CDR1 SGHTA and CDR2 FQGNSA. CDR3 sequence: CASSSQINTEAFF. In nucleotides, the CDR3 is TGTGCCAGCAGCTCTCAGATTAACACTGAAGCTTTCTTT.

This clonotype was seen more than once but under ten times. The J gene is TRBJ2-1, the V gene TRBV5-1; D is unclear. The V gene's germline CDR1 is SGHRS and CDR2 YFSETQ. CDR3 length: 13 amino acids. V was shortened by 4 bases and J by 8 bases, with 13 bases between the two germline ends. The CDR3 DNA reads TGCGCCAGCAGCCTCGATTTGGGTGATGAGCAGTTCTTC. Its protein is CASSLDLGDEQFF.

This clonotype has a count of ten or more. This CDR3 reads CSARDPQGRYEQYV. CDR3 DNA sequence: TGCAGTGCTAGAGATCCCCAGGGGAGGTACGAGCAGTACGTC. The V call is TRBV20-1, the J call TRBJ2-7; D possibly uses TRBD1 or TRBD2 (6 bases each). The V end lost 0 bases, the J end lost 4 bases, and 13 bases lay between the germline ends. The germline V gene has CDR1 DFQATT and CDR2 SNEGSKA (reference sequence). The CDR3 runs to 14 residues.

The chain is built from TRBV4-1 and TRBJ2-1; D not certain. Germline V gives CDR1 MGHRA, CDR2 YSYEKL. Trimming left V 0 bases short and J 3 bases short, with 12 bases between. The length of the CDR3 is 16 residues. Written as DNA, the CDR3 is TGCGCCAGCAGCCAAGATTACAGCGTCAACTACAATGAGCAGTTCTTC. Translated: CASSQDYSVNYNEQFF.

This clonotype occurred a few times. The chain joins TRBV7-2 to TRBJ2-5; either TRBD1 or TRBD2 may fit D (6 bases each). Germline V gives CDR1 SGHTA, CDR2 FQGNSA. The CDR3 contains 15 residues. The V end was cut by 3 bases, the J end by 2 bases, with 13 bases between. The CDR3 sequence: CASSFMGGEQETQYF. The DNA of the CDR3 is TGTGCCAGCAGCTTTATGGGGGGCGAGCAAGAGACCCAGTACTTC.